These 32 T cell receptor beta chains came from one sample sequenced in a study of blood T cell repertoires in COVID-19. Some clones are missing from TCRdb's copy, which holds only in-frame ones; the method was immunoSEQ multiplex PCR. Of approximately 45,000 clones listed, 90% are singletons. Material: peripheral blood. These receptors all stem from a man in his sixties or seventies with acute or convalescent COVID-19.

This chain joins TRBV19 and TRBJ1-2; 7 positions match TRBD1. V lost 4 bases and J lost 2; bases outside the gene matches: 7. CDR1 and CDR2 from the germline V gene are LNHDA and SQIVND (reference sequence). The CDR3 loop spans 15 amino acids. As DNA, the CDR3 is TGTGCCAGTAGTACGAACAGGGGATGGAACTATGGCTACACCTTC. It encodes CASSTNRGWNYGYTF.

For the CDR3, the DNA is TGTGCCAGCAGCCCCGGGACAGGGTATAGCAATCAGCCCCAGCATTTT. Translation: CASSPGTGYSNQPQHF. J is TRBJ1-5 and V is TRBV7-8, with TRBD1 identical over 9 bases. J gave up 0 bases and V 5 bases, and 5 bases lay outside the gene matches. The germline V gene encodes CDR1 SGHVS and CDR2 FQNEAQ. This CDR3 region has 16 residues.

This chain uses TRBV7-2 with TRBJ1-4; TRBD1 matches at 9 bases. V gave up 6 bases and J gave up 10 bases; unmatched junction bases: 9. Germline CDR1 SGHTA, CDR2 FQGNSA. This CDR3 has 14 residues. The CDR3 loop reads CASRRTGGIGKLFF. In nucleotides, the CDR3 is TGTGCCAGCAGACGCACAGGGGGCATTGGAAAACTGTTTTTT.

The rearrangement joins TRBV11-3 to TRBJ2-2; 8 positions match TRBD1. V shed 5 bases and J 4 bases; nucleotides not matched to a gene: 6. This CDR3 is 15 amino acids long. CDR1 is SGHNT, CDR2 YENEEA, per germline. The DNA for the CDR3 is TGTGCCAGCAGCCCAGGACAGGGTTCCACCGGGGAGCTGTTTTTT. The encoded protein is CASSPGQGSTGELFF.

The chain carries TRBV6-5 and TRBJ2-2; D call uncertain. The V gene lost 0 bases and the J gene lost 4 bases, with 9 bases spanning the gap. There are 15 residues in the CDR3. Germline V gene sequence: CDR1 MNHEY, CDR2 SVGAGI. For the CDR3, the DNA is TGTGCCAGCAGTTACTCGACACTCTCCACCGGGGAGCTGTTTTTT. Its protein is CASSYSTLSTGELFF.

The V and J genes are TRBV5-1 and TRBJ2-7; D is possibly TRBD2 (6 bases). The V gene lost 4 bases and the J gene lost 5 bases, with 13 bases spanning the gap. The germline V gene has CDR1 SGHRS and CDR2 YFSETQ. This CDR3 contains 13 residues. The CDR3 DNA is TGCGCCAGCAGCCCGGGTGGAGGGGACGAGCAGTACTTC. Translated: CASSPGGGDEQYF.

V gene TRBV28 combines with J gene TRBJ2-5, with TRBD1 identical over 7 bases. The CDR3 sequence is 13 residues long. Germline CDR1 and CDR2: MDHEN and SYDVKM. Losses at the gene ends were 6 bases for V and 3 bases for J; bases not matched to a gene: 4. The CDR3 DNA reads as TGTGCCAGCAGCCTAGACAGGGAAGAGACCCAGTACTTC. Translating gives CASSLDREETQYF.

The chain uses TRBV21-1 and TRBJ2-7; TRBD1 reflects the table's D call only, with no check against the DNA. TRBV21-1 is a documented pseudogene. The CDR3 contains 18 residues. CDR3 bases: TGTGCCAGCAGCAAAGGGCCAGGGCATACCCTATACCCCTACGAGCAGTACTTC. Its protein is CASSKGPGHTLYPYEQYF.

The chain links TRBV7-9 to TRBJ1-1, with 10 bases fitting TRBD1. There are 15 residues in the CDR3. Germline CDR1 SEHNR, CDR2 FQNEAQ (reference sequence). The V gene end was trimmed by 0 bases and the J gene end by 10 bases; junction bases not matched to a gene: 8. CDR3 sequence: CASSLALGQGRRAFF. CDR3 bases: TGTGCCAGCAGCTTAGCGTTGGGACAGGGGCGGCGAGCTTTCTTT.

The chain has TRBV3-1 (or the pseudogene TRBV3-2) and TRBJ2-7; the D gene is possibly TRBD1 (6 bases). The CDR3 extends over 14 amino acids. Trimming stripped 5 bases from V and 4 bases from J, with 15 bases between. Germline CDR1 and CDR2: LGHDT and YNNKEL (reference sequence). CDR3 DNA sequence: TGTGCCAGCAGCTTACCGGGACAAAGTTACGAGCAGTACTTC. This translates into CASSLPGQSYEQYF.

The V and J genes are TRBV28 and TRBJ1-4; a possible D gene is TRBD1 (5 bases). This CDR3 is 14 amino acids long. V was trimmed by 8 bases and J by 8 bases, leaving 18 bases between them. Looked up from germline, CDR1 is MDHEN and CDR2 is SYDVKM. CDR3 coding DNA: TGTGCCAGCTGCCGGGGCGGGGGGTCGGAAAAACTGTTTTTT. Its protein is CASCRGGGSEKLFF.

The V and J genes are TRBV2 and TRBJ1-6, with TRBD1 matching 11 bases. Trimming removed 6 bases from V and 10 bases from J; junction bases left unmatched: 8. The CDR3 covers 15 residues. CDR1 and CDR2 from the germline V gene are SNHLY and FYNNEI. Here the CDR3 reads CASRPGQGAMSPLHF. CDR3 sequence (DNA): TGTGCCAGCAGGCCAGGACAGGGGGCAATGTCACCCCTCCACTTT.

This chain links TRBV6-5 with TRBJ2-3; D is uncertain. This CDR3 region has 12 residues. The germline V and J ends were trimmed by 5 bases and 4 bases, with 7 bases remaining between them. Germline values: CDR1 MNHEY, CDR2 SVGAGI. CDR3 in DNA: TGTGCCAGCAGTCAGGTTGCAGATACGCAGTATTTT. Protein: CASSQVADTQYF.

Only one count was recorded for this clone. J is TRBJ2-1 and V is TRBV19; D call uncertain. Germline lookup yields CDR1 LNHDA and CDR2 SQIVND (reference sequence). V was pared by 4 bases and J by 7 bases, with 14 bases between. The length of the CDR3 is 14 residues. DNA for the CDR3: TGTGCCAGTAGTAGGGCCCGGATACAGAATGAGCAGTTCTTC. Translating gives CASSRARIQNEQFF.

The chain couples TRBV7-9 to TRBJ2-7, with 9 bases lining up with TRBD2. J lost 0 bases, V lost 5 bases, and 8 bases had no gene match. This CDR3 is 16 amino acids long. Germline values: CDR1 SEHNR, CDR2 FQNEAQ (reference sequence). The CDR3 here is CASSDSGLANSYEQYF. The CDR3 DNA is TGTGCCAGCAGCGACTCTGGACTAGCGAACTCCTACGAGCAGTACTTC. The full variable domain, completed using reference TRBV7-9 and TRBJ2-7, is DTGVSQNPRHKITKRGQNVTFRCDPISEHNRLYWYRQTLGQGPEFLTYFQNEAQLEKSRLLSDRFSAERPKGSFSTLEIQRTEQGDSAMYLCASSDSGLANSYEQYFGPGTRLTVT.

The genes are TRBV29-1 and TRBJ2-2, with a possible D match to TRBD2 (6 bases). From germline, CDR1 is SQVTM and CDR2 ANQGSEA. The ends were cut back, 6 bases at V and 5 bases at J, with 19 bases in the middle. The CDR3 totals 15 residues. The CDR3 DNA follows: TGCAGCGTCACCGAAGGGCGGGGTCGGACCGGGGAGCTGTTTTTT. Its translation is CSVTEGRGRTGELFF.

In its sample, this clone was seen once. The genes are TRBV24-1 and TRBJ1-5; D remains unclear. CDR1 is KGHDR, CDR2 SFDVKD, per germline. The CDR3 extends over 14 amino acids. V shed 4 bases and J shed 6 bases, with 12 bases lying between them. The CDR3 spells CATSERVRGQPQHF. For the CDR3, the DNA is TGTGCCACCAGTGAACGCGTTCGGGGTCAGCCCCAGCATTTT.

The chain is built from TRBV30 and TRBJ1-1, with D possibly matching TRBD1 (6 bases). Trimming removed 0 bases from V and 1 base from J, with 6 bases in between. CDR3 size: 13 residues. The V gene's germline CDR1 is GTSNPN and CDR2 SVGIG (reference sequence). CDR3 region: CAWSVQGNTEAFF. The CDR3 DNA follows: TGTGCCTGGAGTGTACAGGGGAACACTGAAGCTTTCTTT.

The chain recombines TRBV29-1 with TRBJ2-6; D call uncertain. Between the trimmed V and J ends, which lost 3 bases and 0 bases, there was a span of 3 bases. Germline-derived CDR1 and CDR2 are SQVTM and ANQGSEA. This CDR3 contains 13 residues. The CDR3 DNA reads as TGCAGCGTTGACCTCTCTGGGGCCAACGTCCTGACTTTC. This codes for CSVDLSGANVLTF.

The chain employs TRBV11-2 and TRBJ2-5; 14 nucleotides line up with TRBD2. The J segment lost 0 bases and the V segment lost 5 bases, leaving 8 bases of the junction unmatched. This CDR3 spans 18 amino acids. Per the germline V gene, CDR1 is SGHAT and CDR2 is FQNNGV. Written as DNA, the CDR3 is TGTGCCAGCAGCCTAGGGACTAGCGGGGGTCGGTACCAAGAGACCCAGTACTTC. Its protein is CASSLGTSGGRYQETQYF.

This clone has just one count. The rearrangement links TRBV14 to TRBJ2-7, with D hard to call. This CDR3 is 12 amino acids long. The V gene lost 3 bases and the J gene lost 2 bases, with 5 bases spanning the gap. CDR1 is SGHDN, CDR2 FVKESK, per germline. CDR3 loop: CASSQRTYEQYF. The CDR3 DNA follows: TGTGCCAGCAGCCAGCGGACCTACGAGCAGTACTTC.

V is TRBV10-1 and J is TRBJ1-3, with D unresolved. Per germline, CDR1 WNHNN and CDR2 SYGVQD (reference sequence). CDR3 size: 12 residues. The ends were cut back, 7 bases at V and 8 bases at J, with 12 bases in the middle. The CDR3 DNA is TGCGCCAGCACGAAAGCTCGAGACACCATATATTTT. It translates to CASTKARDTIYF.

V usage is TRBV28 and J usage is TRBJ2-1; D may be TRBD1 (5 bases). The CDR3 is made up of 15 amino acids. Germline V gene lookup returns CDR1 MDHEN and CDR2 SYDVKM. V shed 10 bases and J shed 7 bases, with 23 bases lying between them. Here the CDR3 reads CATLSAGQGWNEQFF. In nucleotides, the CDR3 is TGTGCCACGCTAAGCGCAGGGCAGGGTTGGAATGAGCAGTTCTTC. The full variable domain, in which reference TRBV28 and TRBJ2-1 provide the parts outside the CDR3, is DVKVTQSSRYLVKRTGEKVFLECVQDMDHENMFWYRQDPGLGLRLIYFSYDVKMKEKGDIPEGYSVSREKKERFSLILESASTNQTSMYLCATLSAGQGWNEQFFGPGTRLTVL.

The rearrangement uses TRBV4-1 and TRBJ1-2, with 8 bases that match TRBD1. Germline assignment: CDR1 MGHRA and CDR2 YSYEKL. The CDR3 covers 14 residues. With 4 bases clipped from V and 7 bases from J, the junction kept 8 bases outside the gene matches. The CDR3 DNA is TGCGCCAGCAGCCTAGACAGGGGTTTCTCTGGCTACACCTTC. Its protein product is CASSLDRGFSGYTF.

The chain is built from TRBV19 and TRBJ2-5; no firm D call. This CDR3 region has 16 residues. Trimming removed 4 bases at V and 2 bases at J, with 17 bases between. CDR1 and CDR2 from the germline V gene are LNHDA and SQIVND (reference sequence). The DNA for the CDR3 is TGTGCCAGTAGTAGCCCTCTATCTCCACAGCAAGAGACCCAGTACTTC. Residues: CASSSPLSPQQETQYF.

The genes are TRBV7-9 and TRBJ1-1; D uncertain. The CDR3 extends over 13 amino acids. Trimming removed 3 bases from V and 1 base from J, with 6 bases in between. In germline, CDR1 is SEHNR, CDR2 FQNEAQ (reference sequence). The CDR3 loop reads CASSFQKNTEAFF. Written as DNA, the CDR3 is TGTGCCAGCAGCTTTCAGAAGAACACTGAAGCTTTCTTT.

V and J are TRBV2 and TRBJ2-2; 8 bases match TRBD1. J lost 4 bases, V lost 5 bases, and 6 bases had no gene match. CDR3 length equals 15 residues. The germline V gene encodes CDR1 SNHLY and CDR2 FYNNEI. In DNA, the CDR3 is TGTGCCAGCAGTCCGGACAGGGCCGGCACCGGGGAGCTGTTTTTT. It specifies CASSPDRAGTGELFF.

V gene TRBV7-8 combines with J gene TRBJ1-1; weak D call: TRBD1 (5 bases). With 2 bases removed from V and 10 bases from J, the gap between germline ends came to 14 bases. CDR1 is SGHVS, CDR2 FQNEAQ, per germline. The CDR3 length is 13 residues. The CDR3 region is CASSLTLGGGAFF. DNA for the CDR3: TGTGCCAGCAGCTTAACGCTCGGGGGTGGAGCTTTCTTT.

This clone appeared a single time. V and J are TRBV5-8 and TRBJ1-2, with D possibly matching TRBD1 (6 bases). Germline CDR1 SGHTS, CDR2 YDEGEE. CDR3 size: 15 residues. V gave up 3 bases and J gave up 3 bases, with 15 bases separating them. CDR3 sequence: CASSSRQVGDYGYTF. For the CDR3, the DNA is TGTGCCAGCAGCTCCCGACAGGTCGGGGACTATGGCTACACCTTC. Filled out from reference TRBV5-8 and TRBJ1-2, the complete variable domain reads EAGVTQSPTHLIKTRGQQATLRCSPISGHTSVYWYQQALGLGLQFLLWYDEGEERNRGNFPPRFSGRQFPNYSSELNVNALELEDSALYLCASSSRQVGDYGYTFGSGTRLTVV.

V is TRBV5-5 and J is TRBJ2-6, with 7 bases matching TRBD1. This CDR3 region has 20 residues. The V segment lost 4 bases and the J segment 1 base; nucleotides outside the gene matches: 17. The germline CDR1 and CDR2 sequences are SGHKS and YYEKEE (reference sequence). The CDR3 sequence is CASSHPDGQVQGSGANVLTF. The CDR3 DNA sequence: TGTGCCAGCAGCCACCCCGACGGACAAGTACAGGGGTCTGGGGCCAACGTCCTGACTTTC.

This chain joins TRBV28 and TRBJ2-7, with D uncertain. V was pared by 5 bases and J by 5 bases, with 16 bases between. The CDR3 totals 14 residues. Germline CDR1 and CDR2: MDHEN and SYDVKM. In DNA, the CDR3 is TGTGCCAGCAGTGCAACACCCCTGGAGCACGAGCAGTACTTC. Protein sequence: CASSATPLEHEQYF.

This clone was seen a few times. The chain links TRBV30 to TRBJ1-2; 12 bases align to TRBD1. The CDR3 length is 17 residues. The V gene's germline CDR1 is GTSNPN and CDR2 SVGIG (reference sequence). The trim removed 3 bases at V and 5 bases at J, leaving 13 bases unmatched. The CDR3 loop is CAWRRMGQGAGGYGYTF. The CDR3 coding sequence is TGTGCCTGGAGGCGGATGGGACAGGGGGCTGGGGGATATGGCTACACCTTC.